The 6 T cell receptor beta chains below come from one sample, sequenced in a study of cytomegalovirus exposure and HLA in healthy donors. The PCR had 60 Vbeta and 13 Jbeta primers. Here immunoSEQ multiplex PCR was the method, and the copy in TCRdb shows in-frame clones only, minus some. This sample has roughly 95,000 clones; 82% occur once, and the top ten carry 3% to 3.5%. What was sequenced was PBMCs. These receptors came from a man aged 25 to 40 in good health and CMV-seropositive.

The chain has TRBV19 and TRBJ2-7, with a weak D call TRBD1 (6 bases). The length of the CDR3 is 14 residues. The germline gives CDR1 LNHDA, CDR2 SQIVND (reference sequence). Trimming pared 2 bases from V and 3 bases from J, leaving 11 bases between. CDR3 DNA sequence: TGTGCCAGTAGTATAACGGCAGGGGACTACGAGCAGTACTTC. Protein: CASSITAGDYEQYF.

CDR3 region: CASSRDTGIDGYTF. The CDR3 nucleotides are TGTGCCAGCTCCCGGGACACAGGGATAGATGGCTACACCTTC. V usage is TRBV18 and J usage is TRBJ1-2; a weak D match, TRBD1 (6 bases). Trimming cost V 6 bases and J 6 bases, with 17 bases left between them. The CDR3 has 14 amino acids. The germline CDR1 and CDR2 sequences are KGHSH and LQKENI.

This clone was counted only a few times. This sequence joins TRBV9 and TRBJ1-2; D is unclear. CDR1 and CDR2 from the germline V gene are SGDLS and YYNGEE. This CDR3 has 14 residues. With 0 bases removed from V and 6 bases from J, the gap between germline ends came to 12 bases. CDR3 protein: CASSVAAQGDGYTF. The CDR3 DNA reads TGTGCCAGCAGCGTAGCGGCACAAGGAGATGGCTACACCTTC.

The genes are TRBV28 and TRBJ1-4, with D perhaps TRBD1 (6 bases). Germline lookup yields CDR1 MDHEN and CDR2 SYDVKM. Trimming took off 6 bases at V and 10 bases at J, with 15 bases between the two ends. The length of the CDR3 is 13 residues. As DNA, the CDR3 is TGTGCCAGCAGAACAGGGATTACGGGAAAACTGTTTTTT. Translated, it gives CASRTGITGKLFF.

This rearrangement joins TRBV18 to TRBJ2-7; 9 bases align to TRBD1. Germline lookup yields CDR1 KGHSH and CDR2 LQKENI. Losses at the gene ends were 4 bases for V and 5 bases for J; bases not matched to a gene: 6. The CDR3 runs to 14 residues. In DNA, the CDR3 is TGTGCCAGCTCACGACAGGGGGACAATCACGAGCAGTACTTC. Encoded protein: CASSRQGDNHEQYF.

The chain links TRBV18 to TRBJ2-7; TRBD1 aligns across 8 bases. The germline V gene encodes CDR1 KGHSH and CDR2 LQKENI. Losses at the gene ends were 1 base for V and 7 bases for J; bases not matched to a gene: 9. CDR3 length: 15 amino acids. The CDR3 region has the DNA TGTGCCAGCTCACCACTGGACAGGGTCCTTGGGGAGCAGTACTTC. This translates into CASSPLDRVLGEQYF. Full variable domain (remainder filled in from reference TRBV18 and TRBJ2-7): NAGVMQNPRHLVRRRGQEARLRCSPMKGHSHVYWYRQLPEEGLKFMVYLQKENIIDESGMPKERFSAEFPKEGPSILRIQQVVRGDSAAYFCASSPLDRVLGEQYFGPGTRLTVT.